The 32 T cell receptor beta chains presented below share a single source sample, sequenced in a study of response to subunit inactivated influenza vaccine (dated by TCRdb to the late 2010s). The library was generated by RT-PCR. Sequencing was performed on an Illumina HiSeq 2500. TCRdb trimmed the raw reads at Q25, called clones with MiXCR and kept productive beta chains. A single entry per CDR3 protein holds the most common genes and DNA from its merged rows. In this sample the table shows approximately 200,000 distinct CDR3 sequences, approximately 15% of which occur a single time. Roughly 24% of the sample is held by the ten biggest clonotypes. Sequencing was performed on CD8+ T cells sorted from PBMCs, taken about 5 days after vaccination. These receptors were collected from a man aged 45-65 years who received an inactivated influenza vaccine. Donor details come from another sample of the same person, matched by shared clones.

This clonotype was seen a few times. V usage is TRBV5-5 and J usage is TRBJ2-7; 9 bases line up with TRBD1. Germline V gene lookup returns CDR1 SGHKS and CDR2 YYEKEE (reference sequence). Unmatched junction bases numbered 10, after V lost 4 bases and J lost 2 bases. The CDR3 consists of 16 residues. The CDR3 reads CASSPRRDRVPYEQYF. The CDR3 DNA is TGTGCCAGCAGCCCCCGCCGGGACAGGGTCCCCTACGAGCAGTACTTC.

This clonotype was found a few times. The gene calls are TRBV27 and TRBJ2-1; D possibly uses TRBD1 or TRBD2 (5 bases each). CDR3 length: 15 residues. Deletions cut 0 bases from V and 6 bases from J, with 12 bases between. Germline lookup yields CDR1 MNHEY and CDR2 SMNVEV (reference sequence). The CDR3 spells CASSLSPGTFNEQFF. The CDR3, as DNA: TGTGCCAGCAGTTTATCCCCTGGGACCTTCAATGAGCAGTTCTTC.

This clonotype has just a few counts. V usage is TRBV20-1 and J usage is TRBJ2-1, with D unclear. The V end lost 0 bases, the J end lost 9 bases, and 6 bases lay between the germline ends. Germline V CDR1 and CDR2: DFQATT, SNEGSKA (reference sequence). The length of the CDR3 is 11 residues. CDR3 bases: TGCAGTGCTAGAGATTCCCCTGAGCAGTTCTTC. Its translation is CSARDSPEQFF.

This clonotype was detected ten times or more. The chain has TRBV20-1 and TRBJ2-7; D gene unclear. This CDR3 region has 15 residues. CDR1 and CDR2 (germline): DFQATT, SNEGSKA (reference sequence). The V gene lost 0 bases and the J gene lost 3 bases, with 15 bases spanning the gap. CDR3 loop: CSARDNTDNFYEQYF. The CDR3, as DNA: TGCAGTGCTAGAGATAACACGGATAACTTCTACGAGCAGTACTTC.

As regards this clonotype: One junction end disagrees with the germline gene, perhaps due to a read error. The genes are TRBV11-1 and TRBJ1-1; D remains unclear. The germline gives CDR1 SGHAT, CDR2 FQDESV (reference sequence). This CDR3 spans 13 amino acids. As DNA, the CDR3 is TGTGCTAGCAGCCCCCTTCAATACACTGAAGCTTTCTTT. Translated: CASSPLQYTEAFF.

The CDR3 DNA sequence: TGTGCCAGCAGCTTAATGGTTCTAGCGGGAGGGCCAAACTACGAGCAGTACTTC. Translating it yields CASSLMVLAGGPNYEQYF. V is TRBV7-8 and J is TRBJ2-7; 12 bases fit TRBD2. Germline CDR1 reads SGHVS; CDR2 reads FQNEAQ. J gave up 3 bases and V 2 bases, and 11 bases lay outside the gene matches. CDR3 length: 18 amino acids. Filled out from reference TRBV7-8 and TRBJ2-7, the complete variable domain reads GAGVSQSPRYKVAKRGQDVALRCDPISGHVSLFWYQQALGQGPEFLTYFQNEAQLDKSGLPSDRFFAERPEGSVSTLKIQRTQQEDSAVYLCASSLMVLAGGPNYEQYFGPGTRLTVT.

This clonotype was observed a few times. This chain connects TRBV9 to TRBJ2-2; tentatively, D is TRBD1 or TRBD2 (6 bases each). V was clipped by 1 base and J by 5 bases, with 12 bases between them. Germline V gene sequence: CDR1 SGDLS, CDR2 YYNGEE. The CDR3 covers 15 residues. This chain's CDR3 is CASSVFGGLTGELFF. The CDR3 coding sequence is TGTGCCAGCAGCGTATTTGGGGGGCTTACCGGGGAGCTGTTTTTT.

The chain combines TRBV20-1 with TRBJ1-1; D gene unclear. CDR1 and CDR2 from the germline V gene are DFQATT and SNEGSKA (reference sequence). The CDR3 extends over 16 amino acids. Between the trimmed V and J ends, which lost 4 bases and 0 bases, there was a span of 18 bases. The CDR3 DNA sequence: TGCAGTGCTATGGCCCCAGCGACCTATGTGAACACTGAAGCTTTCTTT. The encoded protein is CSAMAPATYVNTEAFF.

In this sample, this clonotype turned up a few times. CDR3 sequence: CSADRATNEKLFF. CDR3 DNA: TGCAGTGCCGACAGAGCAACTAATGAAAAACTGTTTTTT. The gene calls are TRBV20-1 and TRBJ1-4; maybe TRBD1 (5 bases). The V end was cut by 6 bases, the J end by 0 bases, with 8 bases between. Looked up from germline, CDR1 is DFQATT and CDR2 is SNEGSKA (reference sequence). This CDR3 spans 13 amino acids.

The rearrangement joins TRBV3-1 to TRBJ2-7; 7 bases line up with TRBD2. V gave up 6 bases and J gave up 5 bases; unmatched junction bases: 7. The germline V gene has CDR1 LGHDT and CDR2 YNNKEL (reference sequence). The CDR3 runs to 13 residues. The chain's CDR3 is CASRGGSPDEQYF. The CDR3 DNA reads as TGTGCCAGCAGGGGGGGGTCGCCCGACGAGCAGTACTTC.

This clonotype was observed a few times. V and J are TRBV20-1 and TRBJ2-4; 7 bases line up with TRBD1. CDR3 size: 15 residues. Looked up from germline, CDR1 is DFQATT and CDR2 is SNEGSKA (reference sequence). J gave up 3 bases and V 0 bases, and 5 bases lay outside the gene matches. The CDR3 region is CSARDLRGLKNIQYF. The CDR3 DNA is TGCAGTGCTAGAGACCTGAGGGGGCTCAAAAACATTCAGTACTTC.

Many counts were recorded for this clonotype. The rearrangement links TRBV7-8 to TRBJ2-7; D remains ambiguous. Trimming shortened V by 1 base and J by 6 bases, and 7 bases separated the two germline ends. The CDR3 runs 12 residues. Germline V gene sequence: CDR1 SGHVS, CDR2 FQNEAQ. The CDR3 DNA sequence: TGTGCCAGCAGCTTAGGGCATAGCGAGCAGTACTTC. Amino acid sequence: CASSLGHSEQYF.

Comments on this clonotype: A junction boundary mismatches the germline segment, possibly from a read error. The rearrangement joins TRBV20-1 to TRBJ2-7; D is possibly TRBD1 or TRBD2 (5 bases each). Germline assignment: CDR1 DFQATT and CDR2 SNEGSKA (reference sequence). There are 12 residues in the CDR3. CDR3 DNA sequence: TGCATTGCTAGAGCGAGGGGCGACGAGCAGTACTTC. As protein: CIARARGDEQYF.

This clonotype appeared a few times. The rearrangement joins TRBV5-1 to TRBJ1-2, with 7 bases fitting TRBD1. The CDR3 length is 14 residues. After removal of 4 bases from V and 7 bases from J, the junction contained 10 bases not matched to a gene. Germline CDR1 SGHRS, CDR2 YFSETQ. CDR3 in DNA: TGCGCCAGCAGCCAGACAGGGAGCAGGAGTGGCTACACCTTC. This encodes CASSQTGSRSGYTF.

V usage is TRBV29-1 and J usage is TRBJ2-2; 9 nucleotides match TRBD1. CDR1 and CDR2 from the germline V gene are SQVTM and ANQGSEA. The J segment lost 3 bases and the V segment lost 1 base, leaving 3 bases of the junction unmatched. The length of the CDR3 is 15 residues. CDR3 sequence reads: CSVEGWTGDTGELFF. CDR3 nucleotide sequence: TGCAGCGTTGAAGGGTGGACAGGGGACACCGGGGAGCTGTTTTTT.

The J gene is TRBJ1-2, the V gene TRBV7-9; 8 nucleotides agree with TRBD1. The CDR3 has 14 residues. Trimming cost V 5 bases and J 8 bases; bases outside gene matches: 10. Germline V gene lookup returns CDR1 SEHNR and CDR2 FQNEAQ (reference sequence). DNA for the CDR3: TGTGCCAGCAGCCCGAACTGGGACAGGTTCGGCTACACCTTC. This codes for CASSPNWDRFGYTF.

This clonotype was counted many times. The chain has TRBV4-1 and TRBJ2-7, with 7 nucleotides matching TRBD1. With V trimmed by 0 bases and J by 3 bases, 11 bases remained unmatched. The CDR3 has 17 amino acids. CDR1 is MGHRA, CDR2 YSYEKL, per germline. The CDR3, as DNA: TGCGCCAGCAGCCAAGAGTCGGTCGAGGACAGGTTCTACGAGCAGTACTTC. Its protein product is CASSQESVEDRFYEQYF.

This chain joins TRBV20-1 and TRBJ2-7; D gene unclear. Germline lookup yields CDR1 DFQATT and CDR2 SNEGSKA (reference sequence). This CDR3 is 14 amino acids long. The V and J ends lost 0 bases and 1 base respectively, with 10 bases between them. DNA for the CDR3: TGCAGTGCTAGAGATAGGAGCACTTCCTACGAGCAGTACTTC. It yields the protein CSARDRSTSYEQYF.

This clonotype appeared a few times. The genes are TRBV29-1 and TRBJ2-5; 11 bases are shared with TRBD1. CDR1 SQVTM and CDR2 ANQGSEA come from the germline V gene. There are 13 residues in the CDR3. DNA of the CDR3: TGCAGTCTAGGACAGGGGGCCGGTGAGACCCAGTACTTC. It specifies CSLGQGAGETQYF.

This clonotype turned up a few times. This sequence joins TRBV6-1 and TRBJ2-1, with TRBD2 matching 12 bases. The CDR3 has 15 amino acids. Germline CDR1 reads MNHNS; CDR2 reads SASEGT. Trimming took 6 bases from V and 5 from J; bases not matched to a gene: 5. CDR3 residues: CASRLAGGAHNEQFF. The CDR3 DNA follows: TGTGCCAGCAGACTAGCGGGGGGAGCCCACAATGAGCAGTTCTTC.

Only a few counts were recorded for this clonotype. The chain is built from TRBV27 and TRBJ1-1, with TRBD1 matching 12 bases. Germline CDR1 MNHEY, CDR2 SMNVEV (reference sequence). V was pared by 1 base and J by 1 base, with 10 bases of the junction left unmatched. This CDR3 region has 19 residues. CDR3 sequence: CASSLYAGWDRGQNTEAFF. The CDR3 region has the DNA TGTGCCAGCAGTTTATATGCGGGCTGGGACAGGGGGCAGAACACTGAAGCTTTCTTT.

Only a few counts were recorded for this clonotype. A much bigger clone sits one base away, suggesting this may be a read error. The rearrangement links TRBV6-2 or TRBV6-3 to TRBJ1-5, with D uncertain. Trimming removed 4 bases from V and 1 base from J, with 2 bases in between. The CDR3 consists of 12 residues. The germline V gene encodes CDR1 MNHEY and CDR2 SVGEGT. CDR3 region: CASSWSNQPQHF. CDR3 nucleotide sequence: TGTGCCAGCAGTTGGAGCAATCAGCCCCAGCATTTT.

This clonotype was detected once. The rearrangement joins TRBV9 to TRBJ2-3, with D perhaps assigned TRBD1 or TRBD2 (5 bases each). Germline loops: CDR1 SGDLS, CDR2 YYNGEE. V lost 0 bases and J 2 bases, leaving 10 bases between the germline ends. This CDR3 comprises 15 residues. For the CDR3, the DNA is TGTGCCAGCAGCGTAGGTCGGGGCCCCACAGATACGCAGTATTTT. Protein product: CASSVGRGPTDTQYF.

A few counts support this clonotype. The CDR3 protein is CASSQDLQGYNEQFF. The DNA for the CDR3 is TGCGCCAGCAGCCAAGATTTACAGGGATACAATGAGCAGTTCTTC. This chain links TRBV4-3 with TRBJ2-1; possible D gene TRBD1, 6 bases. Germline CDR1 is LGHNA and CDR2 is YSLEER. Trimming took 0 bases from V and 4 from J, leaving 10 bases between them. The CDR3 totals 15 residues.

In regard to this clonotype: One end of the junction fails to match germline, which may point to a read error. This chain joins TRBV28 and TRBJ2-7; 7 bases map to TRBD1. This CDR3 contains 12 residues. From germline, CDR1 is MDHEN and CDR2 SYDVKM. CDR3 amino acids: CASSPGQYEHYF. In DNA, the CDR3 is TGTGCCAGCAGTCCGGGACAGTACGAGCATTACTTC.

This clonotype was seen a handful of times. The chain joins TRBV9 to TRBJ2-1; 9 bases are shared with TRBD2. V shed 4 bases, J shed 8 bases, and the junction held 10 bases outside the gene matches. From germline, CDR1 is SGDLS and CDR2 YYNGEE. This CDR3 is 15 amino acids long. The CDR3 loop is CASSPSGTFRDEQFF. CDR3 coding DNA: TGTGCCAGCAGCCCTAGCGGGACCTTTAGGGATGAGCAGTTCTTC.

The chain links TRBV29-1 to TRBJ2-1; D may correspond to TRBD1 or TRBD2 (5 bases each). The CDR3 extends over 16 amino acids. Germline V gene data show CDR1 as SQVTM and CDR2 as ANQGSEA. V was pared by 0 bases and J by 0 bases, with 12 bases between. The CDR3 DNA reads as TGCAGCGTTGAAGATCTGGGGGACCTCTCCTACAATGAGCAGTTCTTC. This translates into CSVEDLGDLSYNEQFF.

This clonotype was observed many times. The chain combines TRBV7-9 with TRBJ2-7; no definite D call. This CDR3 spans 14 amino acids. V lost 3 bases, J lost 2 bases, and 11 bases lay in between. CDR1 and CDR2 (germline): SEHNR, FQNEAQ (reference sequence). The CDR3 sequence: CASSFEEETYEQYF. The CDR3 bases are TGTGCCAGCAGCTTCGAAGAGGAGACCTACGAGCAGTACTTC.

There are a few counts of this clonotype. This chain uses TRBV28 with TRBJ1-1; 11 nucleotides match TRBD1. Germline-derived CDR1 and CDR2 are MDHEN and SYDVKM. The CDR3 extends over 14 amino acids. With 6 bases clipped from V and 3 bases from J, the junction kept 3 bases outside the gene matches. CDR3 region: CASSQGQGDTEAFF. CDR3 DNA sequence: TGTGCCAGCAGCCAGGGACAGGGGGACACTGAAGCTTTCTTT.

J is TRBJ1-2 and V is TRBV11-2; D uncertain. V dropped 5 bases and J dropped 4 bases, with 11 bases sitting between them. Germline V gene lookup returns CDR1 SGHAT and CDR2 FQNNGV. The CDR3 covers 13 residues. The CDR3 here is CASSRGISYGYTF. The CDR3 bases are TGTGCCAGCAGCCGAGGGATCTCCTATGGCTACACCTTC.

The V gene is TRBV9, the J gene TRBJ2-1, with D possibly TRBD2 on 6 matching bases. This CDR3 contains 15 residues. Trimming left V 3 bases short and J 6 bases short, with 16 bases between. The germline V gene encodes CDR1 SGDLS and CDR2 YYNGEE. The DNA for the CDR3 is TGTGCCAGCAGCGGGCGGGGAGACCCTATCAATGAGCAGTTCTTC. Translating gives CASSGRGDPINEQFF.

This clonotype was observed a few times. The V call is TRBV6-6, the J call TRBJ2-2; D possibly corresponds to TRBD2 (5 bases). The CDR3 spans 13 residues. Germline loops: CDR1 MNHNY, CDR2 SVGAGI (reference sequence). Trimming shortened V by 5 bases and J by 7 bases, and 11 bases separated the two germline ends. The CDR3 sequence: CASSPGIYGELFF. As DNA, the CDR3 is TGTGCCAGCAGTCCGGGGATTTACGGGGAGCTGTTTTTT.